This is a list of T cell receptor beta chains from one sample in a study of STAT5B mutations in CD4+ large granular lymphocyte leukemia. The assay was immunoSEQ multiplex PCR, and TCRdb's table has in-frame clones only and misses some. The sample records some 34,000 clones, over 60% being singletons. Source material: CD4+ T cells from blood buffy coats. These receptors were collected from a human donor in good health. The CDR3 runs from the conserved cysteine through the conserved F or W. A D gene is named only where the DNA matches it firmly. Size is omitted from some rows. Given values are once, few, many or a class for expanded clones.

v_call	d_call	j_call	clone_size	cdr3_aa	cdr3_nt
TRBV5-1	NA	TRBJ1-6	NA	CASSEGSSYNSPLHF	TGCGCCAGCAGCGAGGGGAGCTCCTATAATTCACCCCTCCACTTT
TRBV7-9	NA	TRBJ1-1	NA	CASSRDRAPLGTEAFF	TGTGCCAGCAGTCGCGACCGGGCCCCACTGGGAACTGAAGCTTTCTTT
TRBV7-9	NA	TRBJ1-3	NA	CASSLASGIGNTIYF	TGTGCCAGCAGCTTAGCGTCGGGCATTGGAAACACCATATATTTT
TRBV2	TRBD2	TRBJ2-1	NA	CASRGRLAGDNEQFF	TGTGCCAGCAGGGGGAGGCTAGCGGGAGACAATGAGCAGTTCTTC
TRBV10-1	TRBD1	TRBJ2-3	NA	CASGQGGSADTQYF	TGCGCCAGCGGACAGGGTGGAAGCGCAGATACGCAGTATTTT
TRBV29-1	NA	TRBJ1-5	NA	CSVPVRDRDQPQHF	TGCAGCGTTCCGGTCCGGGACCGGGATCAGCCCCAGCATTTT
TRBV11-2	NA	TRBJ2-7	NA	CASNSLKGRSNEQYF	TGTGCCAGCAACTCTCTAAAGGGCAGGTCCAACGAGCAGTACTTC
TRBV7-2	NA	TRBJ1-5	NA	CASRQGLNQPQHF	TGTGCCAGCAGACAGGGCCTCAATCAGCCCCAGCATTTT
TRBV5-1	TRBD2	TRBJ2-7	NA	CASFREGSSEQYF	TGCGCCAGCTTTCGGGAGGGGTCCTCCGAGCAGTACTTC
TRBV2	NA	TRBJ2-7	NA	CASNPGAYEQYF	TGTGCCAGCAATCCAGGGGCCTACGAGCAGTACTTC
TRBV5-4	NA	TRBJ1-2	NA	CASSLVGVYYGYTF	TGTGCCAGCAGCTTGGTTGGGGTATACTATGGCTACACCTTC
TRBV21-1	NA	TRBJ2-7	NA	CASSRKAYEQYF	TGTGCCAGCAGTCGGAAGGCTTACGAGCAGTACTTC
TRBV19	NA	TRBJ1-6	few	CASTRRGLDSPLHF	TGTGCCAGTACCCGACGCGGGTTGGATTCACCCCTCCACTTT
TRBV4-1	NA	TRBJ2-5	NA	CASSQAPEETQYF	TGCGCCAGCAGCCAAGCGCCAGAAGAGACCCAGTACTTC
TRBV7-2	NA	TRBJ2-3	NA	CASSLGGPGDTQYF	TGTGCCAGCAGCTTAGGTGGCCCTGGAGATACGCAGTATTTT
TRBV5-6	NA	TRBJ1-4	once	CASSFKQGDNEKLFF	TGTGCCAGCAGCTTCAAACAGGGAGATAATGAAAAACTGTTTTTT
TRBV10-3	TRBD1	TRBJ2-7	NA	CAISATGTALEQYF	TGTGCCATCAGTGCTACCGGGACAGCCCTCGAGCAGTACTTC
TRBV6-1	NA	TRBJ1-2	few	CASSELSTLRVLNTF	TGTGCCAGCAGTGAGCTCTCGACACTTCGAGTACTTAACACCTTC
TRBV19	TRBD2	TRBJ2-1	NA	CASSETSGEPHEQFF	TGTGCCAGTAGTGAAACTAGCGGGGAACCCCATGAGCAGTTCTTC
TRBV7-9	NA	TRBJ1-4	NA	CASSLQALNEKLFF	TGTGCCAGCAGCTTACAGGCACTTAATGAAAAACTGTTTTTT
TRBV5-6	NA	TRBJ2-1	NA	CASSLGADEQFF	TGTGCCAGCAGCTTGGGAGCCGATGAGCAGTTCTTC
TRBV29-1	NA	TRBJ1-1	once	CSVEARWAANTEAFF	TGCAGCGTTGAGGCGCGTTGGGCAGCGAACACTGAAGCTTTCTTT
TRBV5-1	NA	TRBJ1-1	NA	CASSTQGDYAEAFF	TGCGCCAGCAGCACCCAGGGCGATTATGCTGAAGCTTTCTTT
TRBV7-9	NA	TRBJ1-1	few	CASSVEGRTEAFF	TGTGCCAGCAGCGTCGAGGGGAGGACTGAAGCTTTCTTT
TRBV23-1	NA	TRBJ2-7	NA	CASSQRGGSPYEQYF	TGCGCCAGCAGTCAACGTGGAGGGTCACCCTACGAGCAGTACTTC
TRBV10-1	NA	TRBJ2-6	NA	CASSESLGPGANVLTF	TGCGCCAGCAGTGAGTCGTTAGGGCCTGGGGCCAACGTCCTGACTTTC